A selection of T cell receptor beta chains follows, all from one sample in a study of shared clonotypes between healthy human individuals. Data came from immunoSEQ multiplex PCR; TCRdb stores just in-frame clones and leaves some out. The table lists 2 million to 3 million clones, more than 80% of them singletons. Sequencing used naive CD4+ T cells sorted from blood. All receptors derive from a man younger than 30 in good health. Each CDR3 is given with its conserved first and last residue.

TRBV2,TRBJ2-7,CASKREFPYEQYF
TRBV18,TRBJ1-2,CASSPADYNYGYTF
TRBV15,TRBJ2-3,CATSIMGQAAQYF
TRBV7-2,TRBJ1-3,CASSSGPNSGNTIYF
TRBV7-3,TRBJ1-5,CASSTGGVQPQHF
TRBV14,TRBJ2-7,CASSQDMGVYEQYF
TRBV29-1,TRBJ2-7,CSAHEGYEQYF
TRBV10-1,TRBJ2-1,CASSESGGPNKQFF
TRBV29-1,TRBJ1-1,CSVAYGSYTEAFF
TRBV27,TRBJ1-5,CASSFWRGAGGNQPQHF
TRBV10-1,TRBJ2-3,CASSGGKTDTQYF
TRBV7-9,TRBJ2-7,CAPAPYEQYF
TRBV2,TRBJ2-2,CASQRAGFGTGELFF
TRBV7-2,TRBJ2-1,CASSLEGSNEQFF
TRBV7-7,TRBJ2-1,CASSLGGGSYNEQFF
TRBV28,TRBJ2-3,CASSPLAGGPKDTQYF
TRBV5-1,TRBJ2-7,CASSSGTSGNAYEQYF
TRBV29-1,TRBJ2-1,CSAGETSGGANEQFF
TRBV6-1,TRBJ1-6,CASSVGDRGPANNSPLHF
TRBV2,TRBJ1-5,CASKGDIIPSPQHF
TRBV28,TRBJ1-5,CASSSRTVQPQHF
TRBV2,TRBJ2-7,CASRALGTGTYEQYF
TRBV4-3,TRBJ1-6,CASSQERAGSYNSPLHF
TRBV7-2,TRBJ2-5,CASSRASLRETQYF
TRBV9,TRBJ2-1,CASSVAGNSHNEQFF
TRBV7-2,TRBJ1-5,CASSSDSHPNQPQHF
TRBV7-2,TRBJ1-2,CATRQGAGYTF
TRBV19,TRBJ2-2,CASTKTGNTGELFF
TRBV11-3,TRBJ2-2,CASSFGGHTGELFF
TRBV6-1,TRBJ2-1,CASSEVRTSGLNEQFF
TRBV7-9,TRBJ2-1,CASSRPDRGLNEQFF
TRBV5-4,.,CASSSLAGGIYEQYF
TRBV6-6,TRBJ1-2,CASNRGGADYGYTF
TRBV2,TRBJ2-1,CASSLGGTSNEQFF
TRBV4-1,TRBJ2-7,CASSQDRQEFYEQYF
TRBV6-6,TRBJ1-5,CASSYTQGWEQPQHF
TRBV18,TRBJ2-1,CASSPRGQGQFF
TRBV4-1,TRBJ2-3,CASSQGTSTDTQYF
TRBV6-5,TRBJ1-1,CASFRVMNTEAFF
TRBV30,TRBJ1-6,CAWSVDGSSYNSPLHF
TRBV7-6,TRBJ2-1,CASSLELYNEQFF
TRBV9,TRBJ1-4,CASSVEGQGREKLFF
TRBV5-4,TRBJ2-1,CASSPGTGRDEQFF
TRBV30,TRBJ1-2,CAWGEGEGYGYTF
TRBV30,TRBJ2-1,CAWSVSLNGDEQFF
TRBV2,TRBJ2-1,CASSEVDRLNEQFF
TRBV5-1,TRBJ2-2,CASSSLVGTGELFF
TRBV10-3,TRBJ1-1,CAIREDNRGTEAFF
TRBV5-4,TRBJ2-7,CASSLAGALNEQYF
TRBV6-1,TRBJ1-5,CASSEGGSGQPQHF
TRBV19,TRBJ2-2,CASSIEERVTGELFF
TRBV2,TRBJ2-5,CASSENRQETQYF
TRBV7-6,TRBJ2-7,CASSLWGDEQYF
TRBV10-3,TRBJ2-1,CAISGGFGSSYNEQFF
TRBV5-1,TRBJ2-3,CASSLAVDRVADTQYF
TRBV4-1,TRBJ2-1,CASAYDSSDEQFF
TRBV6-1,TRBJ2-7,CASKQDRGEAYEQYF